The 10 T cell receptor beta chains in this list originate from one sample, sequenced in a study of T cells after yellow fever vaccination. TCRdb re-derived calls from the 5' RACE reads in MiXCR, one entry per CDR3 protein. This table holds some 550,000 distinct CDR3 sequences, around 21% found once. Here the sequenced sample was PBMCs, taken 15 days after the yellow fever booster vaccination. The receptors originated from a man in his thirties or forties who received the YFV17D yellow fever vaccine.

The chain recombines TRBV5-1 with TRBJ2-1; 9 bases line up with TRBD1. Germline V gene lookup returns CDR1 SGHRS and CDR2 YFSETQ. The CDR3 is 14 residues long. V trimming: 4 bases; J trimming: 9 bases; junction bases outside the gene matches: 8. Here the CDR3 DNA reads TGCGCCAGCAGCCTGGGACAGGGAACGAGTGAGCAGTTCTTC. Translation: CASSLGQGTSEQFF.

This clonotype has only a few counts. The chain recombines TRBV29-1 with TRBJ2-3; D tentatively reads TRBD1 or TRBD2 (7 bases each). The germline gives CDR1 SQVTM, CDR2 ANQGSEA. The CDR3 spans 15 residues. Trimming stripped 6 bases from V and 3 bases from J, with 19 bases between. This CDR3 reads CSVLPTSRGTDTQYF. The CDR3 coding sequence is TGCAGCGTCTTACCGACTAGCAGGGGGACAGATACGCAGTATTTT.

Only a few counts were recorded for this clonotype. This sequence joins TRBV29-1 and TRBJ2-1; 9 bases are a match to TRBD2. Germline CDR1 and CDR2: SQVTM and ANQGSEA. The junction had 7 bases not matched to a gene; V was cut back by 3 bases and J by 7 bases. The CDR3 runs to 14 residues. Here the CDR3 reads CSVDGGRALNEQFF. Written as DNA, the CDR3 is TGCAGCGTTGACGGCGGGAGGGCCTTGAATGAGCAGTTCTTC.

This clonotype was seen at least ten times. The V gene is TRBV23-1, the J gene TRBJ2-2; no reliable D call. Being an ORF, TRBV23-1 has a function that is uncertain. The CDR3 has 15 residues. The ends were cut back, 0 bases at V and 6 bases at J, with 11 bases in the middle. The CDR3 reads CASSQSFPASGELFF. The CDR3 region has the DNA TGCGCCAGCAGTCAATCGTTCCCAGCTTCCGGGGAGCTGTTTTTT.

This clonotype appeared a few times. V is TRBV27 and J is TRBJ2-1, with TRBD2 identical over 9 bases. There are 16 residues in the CDR3. The V gene's germline CDR1 is MNHEY and CDR2 SMNVEV (reference sequence). The V and J ends lost 7 bases and 7 bases, in that order; junction bases with no gene match: 14. CDR3 DNA: TGTGCCAGCACAGCAATAGCGGGAGCCCCCTTGAATGAGCAGTTCTTC. Translation: CASTAIAGAPLNEQFF.

CDR3 amino acids: CASSLNQLTSPLHF. In DNA form, the CDR3 reads TGTGCCAGCAGCTTGAACCAGTTGACTTCACCCCTCCACTTT. The chain uses TRBV5-5 and TRBJ1-6; no clear D. V lost 1 base and J lost 9, with 11 bases in between. CDR3 length: 14 residues. The V gene's germline CDR1 is SGHKS and CDR2 YYEKEE (reference sequence).

The chain has TRBV28 and TRBJ2-7, with 11 bases that match TRBD2. This CDR3 spans 14 amino acids. Germline CDR1 MDHEN, CDR2 SYDVKM. With V trimmed by 6 bases and J by 7 bases, 8 bases remained unmatched. The CDR3 bases are TGTGCCAGCAGCAAATCCGGGACTAGCGGTGAGCAGTACTTC. Amino acids: CASSKSGTSGEQYF.

This clonotype was seen more than once but under ten times. The chain combines TRBV4-1 with TRBJ2-3; D is ambiguous. The CDR3 contains 15 residues. V was cut by 3 bases and J by 4 bases, with 14 bases left in between. Germline CDR1 reads MGHRA; CDR2 reads YSYEKL. CDR3 bases: TGCGCCAGCAGCCAGCCGGGCCGTCGGGCAGATACGCAGTATTTT. Translation gives CASSQPGRRADTQYF.

The gene calls are TRBV6-1 and TRBJ2-1; the D gene is possibly TRBD1 (6 bases). V lost 7 bases, J lost 2 bases, and 15 bases lay in between. The CDR3 covers 15 residues. Germline loops: CDR1 MNHNS, CDR2 SASEGT. The CDR3 loop reads CASTSRDNAYNEQFF. CDR3 bases: TGTGCCAGCACCTCGAGGGACAATGCCTACAATGAGCAGTTCTTC.

This rearrangement joins TRBV6-1 to TRBJ2-7, with 9 bases fitting TRBD1. CDR1 is MNHNS, CDR2 SASEGT, per germline. CDR3 length: 15 residues. V dropped 0 bases and J dropped 4; count of bases not matched to a gene: 4. CDR3 nucleotides: TGTGCCAGCAGTGAAGCGGGACAGGGAGGATACGAGCAGTACTTC. Encoded protein: CASSEAGQGGYEQYF.